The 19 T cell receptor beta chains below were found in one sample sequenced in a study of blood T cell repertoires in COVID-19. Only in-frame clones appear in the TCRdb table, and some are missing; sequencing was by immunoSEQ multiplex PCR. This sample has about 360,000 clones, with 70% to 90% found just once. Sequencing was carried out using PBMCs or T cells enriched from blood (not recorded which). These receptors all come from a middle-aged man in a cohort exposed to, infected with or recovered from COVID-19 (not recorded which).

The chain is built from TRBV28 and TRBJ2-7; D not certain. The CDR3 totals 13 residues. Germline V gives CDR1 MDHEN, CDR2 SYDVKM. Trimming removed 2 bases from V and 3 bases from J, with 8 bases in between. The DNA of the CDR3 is TGTGCCAGCAGTTTAGGCCAGGTCTACGAGCAGTACTTC. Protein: CASSLGQVYEQYF.

In nucleotides, the CDR3 is TGTGCCAGCAGCGTAAACCGGGACAGGAGCTTTTTGGGCACTGAAGCTTTCTTT. Translation gives CASSVNRDRSFLGTEAFF. This chain uses TRBV5-6 with TRBJ1-1; TRBD1 aligns across 8 bases. The germline CDR1 and CDR2 sequences are SGHDT and YYEEEE. V was clipped by 4 bases and J by 4 bases; unmatched bases: 18. This CDR3 region has 18 residues.

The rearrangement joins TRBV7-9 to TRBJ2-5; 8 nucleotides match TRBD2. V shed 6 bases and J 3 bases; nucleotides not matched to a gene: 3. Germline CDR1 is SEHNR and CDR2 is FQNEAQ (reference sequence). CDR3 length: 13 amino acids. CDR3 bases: TGTGCCAGCAGGTCACTAGCGGAAGAGACCCAGTACTTC. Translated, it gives CASRSLAEETQYF.

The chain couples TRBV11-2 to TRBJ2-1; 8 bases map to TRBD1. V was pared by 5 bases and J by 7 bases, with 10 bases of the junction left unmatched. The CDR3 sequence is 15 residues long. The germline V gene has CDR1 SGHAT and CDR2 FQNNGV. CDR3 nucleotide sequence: TGTGCCAGCAGCCGCGGACAGGGTGGGGATAATGAGCAGTTCTTC. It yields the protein CASSRGQGGDNEQFF. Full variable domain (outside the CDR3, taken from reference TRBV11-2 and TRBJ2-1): EAGVAQSPRYKIIEKRQSVAFWCNPISGHATLYWYQQILGQGPKLLIQFQNNGVVDDSQLPKDRFSAERLKGVDSTLKIQPAKLEDSAVYLCASSRGQGGDNEQFFGPGTRLTVL.

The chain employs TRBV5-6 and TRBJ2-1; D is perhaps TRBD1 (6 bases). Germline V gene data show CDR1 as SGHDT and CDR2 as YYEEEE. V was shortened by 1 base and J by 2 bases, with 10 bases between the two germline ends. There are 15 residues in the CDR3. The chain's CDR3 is CASSLWTAAYNEQFF. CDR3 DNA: TGTGCCAGCAGCTTGTGGACAGCGGCCTACAATGAGCAGTTCTTC.

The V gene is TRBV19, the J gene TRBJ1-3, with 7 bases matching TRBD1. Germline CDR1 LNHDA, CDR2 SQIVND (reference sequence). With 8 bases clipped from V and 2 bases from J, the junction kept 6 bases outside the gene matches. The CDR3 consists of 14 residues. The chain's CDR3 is CASAPQGAGNTIYF. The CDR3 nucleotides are TGTGCCAGTGCGCCTCAGGGGGCTGGAAACACCATATATTTT.

This CDR3 is CASSMPGQTNQPQHF. The CDR3, as DNA: TGTGCCAGTAGTATGCCGGGACAGACTAATCAGCCCCAGCATTTT. The chain has TRBV19 and TRBJ1-5; 7 positions match TRBD1. Trimming cost V 3 bases and J 4 bases; bases outside gene matches: 6. Germline lookup yields CDR1 LNHDA and CDR2 SQIVND (reference sequence). CDR3 size: 15 residues.

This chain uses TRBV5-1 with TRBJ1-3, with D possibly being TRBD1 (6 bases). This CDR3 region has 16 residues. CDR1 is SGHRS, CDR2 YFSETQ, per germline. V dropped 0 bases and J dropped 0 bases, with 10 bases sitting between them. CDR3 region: CASSLAGQLSGNTIYF. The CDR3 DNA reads TGCGCCAGCAGCTTGGCGGGACAACTCTCTGGAAACACCATATATTTT.

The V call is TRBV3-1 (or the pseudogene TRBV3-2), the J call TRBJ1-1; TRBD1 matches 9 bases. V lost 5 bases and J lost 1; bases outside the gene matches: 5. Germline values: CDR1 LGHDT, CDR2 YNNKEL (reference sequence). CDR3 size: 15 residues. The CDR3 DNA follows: TGTGCCAGCAGCGACAGGGGGTCCACGAACACTGAAGCTTTCTTT. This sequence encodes CASSDRGSTNTEAFF.

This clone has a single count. CDR3 residues: CASSFGGSGTGELFF. Written as DNA, the CDR3 is TGTGCCAGCAGCTTTGGGGGGAGTGGCACCGGGGAGCTGTTTTTT. The chain uses TRBV11-1 and TRBJ2-2; possible D gene TRBD2, 6 bases. The CDR3 runs to 15 residues. Trimming took 3 bases from V and 4 from J, leaving 12 bases between them. CDR1 and CDR2 (germline): SGHAT, FQDESV (reference sequence).

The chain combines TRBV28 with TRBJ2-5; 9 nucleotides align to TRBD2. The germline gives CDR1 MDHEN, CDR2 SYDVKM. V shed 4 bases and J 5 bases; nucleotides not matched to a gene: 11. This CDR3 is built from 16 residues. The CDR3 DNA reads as TGTGCCAGCAGTTCTCTCTTAGCGGGAGTGATTGAGACCCAGTACTTC. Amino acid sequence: CASSSLLAGVIETQYF.

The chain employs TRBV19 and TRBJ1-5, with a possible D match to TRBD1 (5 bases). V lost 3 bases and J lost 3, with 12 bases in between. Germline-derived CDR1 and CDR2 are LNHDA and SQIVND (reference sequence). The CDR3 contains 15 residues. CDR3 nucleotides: TGTGCCAGTAGTATCGGCCAGGGCCACAATCAGCCCCAGCATTTT. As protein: CASSIGQGHNQPQHF.

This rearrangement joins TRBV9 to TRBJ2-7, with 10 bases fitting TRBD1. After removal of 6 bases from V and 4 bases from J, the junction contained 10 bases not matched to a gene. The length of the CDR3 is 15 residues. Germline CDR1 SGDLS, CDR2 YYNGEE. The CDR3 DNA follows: TGTGCCAGCACCCCAGGGGGACAGGGGAATTACGAGCAGTACTTC. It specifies CASTPGGQGNYEQYF.

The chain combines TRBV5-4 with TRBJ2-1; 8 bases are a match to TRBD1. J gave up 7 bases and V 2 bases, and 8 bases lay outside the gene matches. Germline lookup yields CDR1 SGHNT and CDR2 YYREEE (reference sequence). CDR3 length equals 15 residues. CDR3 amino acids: CASSLPRGQENEQFF. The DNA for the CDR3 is TGTGCCAGCAGCTTACCCCGGGGACAGGAGAATGAGCAGTTCTTC.

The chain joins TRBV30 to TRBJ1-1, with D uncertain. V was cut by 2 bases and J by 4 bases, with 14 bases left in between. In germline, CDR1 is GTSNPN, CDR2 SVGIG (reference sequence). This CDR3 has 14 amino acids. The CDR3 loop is CAWSRDFFGTEAFF. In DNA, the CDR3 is TGTGCCTGGAGTCGTGATTTTTTCGGCACTGAAGCTTTCTTT.

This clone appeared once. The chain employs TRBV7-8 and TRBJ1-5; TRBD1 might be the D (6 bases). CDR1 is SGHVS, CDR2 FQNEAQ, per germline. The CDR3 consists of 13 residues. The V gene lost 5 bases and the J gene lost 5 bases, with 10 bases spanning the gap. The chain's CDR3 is CASSADSYQPQHF. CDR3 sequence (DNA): TGTGCCAGCAGCGCGGACAGCTATCAGCCCCAGCATTTT.

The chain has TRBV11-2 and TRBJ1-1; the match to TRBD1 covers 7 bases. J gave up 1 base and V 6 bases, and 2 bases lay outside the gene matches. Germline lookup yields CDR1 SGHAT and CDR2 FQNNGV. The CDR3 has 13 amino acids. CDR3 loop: CASRRQGNTEAFF. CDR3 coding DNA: TGTGCCAGCAGGAGACAGGGGAACACTGAAGCTTTCTTT.

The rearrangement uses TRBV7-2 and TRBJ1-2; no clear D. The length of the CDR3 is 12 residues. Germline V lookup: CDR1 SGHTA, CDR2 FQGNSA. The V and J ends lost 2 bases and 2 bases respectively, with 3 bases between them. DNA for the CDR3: TGTGCCAGCAGCTTATCGAACTATGGCTACACCTTC. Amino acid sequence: CASSLSNYGYTF.

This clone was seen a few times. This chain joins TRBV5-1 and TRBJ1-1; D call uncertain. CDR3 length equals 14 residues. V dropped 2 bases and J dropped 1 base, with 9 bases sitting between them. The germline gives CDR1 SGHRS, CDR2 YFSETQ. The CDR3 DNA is TGCGCCAGCAGCTTCTCCCTCGGGAACACTGAAGCTTTCTTT. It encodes CASSFSLGNTEAFF.